This T cell receptor (beta chain) was observed in a study of cytomegalovirus exposure and HLA in healthy donors. Study information: The Caucasian-associated ancestry cluster contained approximately 81% of the approximately 400 genotyped donors. Study-level results: The availability of immune exposure information extended only to CMV serostatus.

This clone was found once. Its antigen is not known. The PCR used 60 Vbeta and 13 Jbeta primers. Generated by immunoSEQ multiplex PCR, the TCRdb table keeps only in-frame clones and is missing some. The table has around 150,000 clones, 55% to 75% seen once; the top ten hold about 7.1%. CDR1 and CDR2 from the germline V gene are LNHDA and SQIVND (reference sequence). This CDR3 spans 14 amino acids. The trim removed 5 bases at V and 3 bases at J, leaving 3 bases unmatched. This chain links TRBV19 with TRBJ2-7, with 11 bases lining up with TRBD2. The sequencing input was PBMCs. The receptor was isolated from a woman aged 55 to 70 in good health and CMV-seropositive. The CDR3 DNA reads TGTGCCAGTAGTCCCCTAGCGGGAGGCTACGAGCAGTACTTC. It encodes CASSPLAGGYEQYF.